These 22 T cell receptor beta chains were all obtained from the same sample, sequenced in a study of blood T cell repertoires in COVID-19. This table comes from immunoSEQ multiplex PCR, and its TCRdb copy is limited to in-frame clones, with some not included. The sample records fewer than 350,000 clones, 90% being singletons. The sample taken for sequencing was PBMCs or T cells enriched from blood (not recorded which). Every receptor here comes from a young woman with acute COVID-19.

This chain joins TRBV27 and TRBJ1-5, with D uncertain. The CDR3 has 14 residues. Germline CDR1 is MNHEY and CDR2 is SMNVEV (reference sequence). V lost 3 bases, J lost 2 bases, and 8 bases lay in between. The CDR3 loop is CASSLSFRNQPQHF. DNA of the CDR3: TGTGCCAGCAGTTTGTCGTTTCGCAATCAGCCCCAGCATTTT.

V is TRBV27 and J is TRBJ2-1, with D possibly matching TRBD2 (5 bases). The V gene lost 3 bases and the J gene lost 5 bases, with 14 bases spanning the gap. Germline CDR1 is MNHEY and CDR2 is SMNVEV (reference sequence). CDR3 length: 15 amino acids. CDR3 in amino acids: CASSFERGYHNEQFF. The CDR3 DNA reads TGTGCCAGCAGTTTCGAACGGGGATACCACAATGAGCAGTTCTTC.

The chain combines TRBV6-1 with TRBJ1-2, with D possibly TRBD1 on 5 matching bases. Germline loops: CDR1 MNHNS, CDR2 SASEGT. Trimming took 2 bases from V and 3 from J, leaving 7 bases between them. The CDR3 has 13 residues. The CDR3 reads CASSENRHYGYTF. The CDR3 coding sequence is TGTGCCAGCAGTGAAAACAGGCACTATGGCTACACCTTC.

The genes are TRBV6-5 and TRBJ2-7; D might be TRBD2 (6 bases). CDR3 size: 16 residues. CDR1 is MNHEY and CDR2 is SVGAGI in the germline V gene. V was shortened by 2 bases and J by 4 bases, with 18 bases between the two germline ends. The CDR3 loop reads CASSYARGTEPYEQYF. In DNA, the CDR3 is TGTGCCAGCAGTTACGCCCGCGGGACGGAGCCTTACGAGCAGTACTTC.

V gene TRBV11-2 combines with J gene TRBJ1-5, with 9 bases identical to TRBD1. V lost 4 bases and J lost 6; bases outside the gene matches: 7. Germline-derived CDR1 and CDR2 are SGHAT and FQNNGV. This CDR3 comprises 15 residues. This chain's CDR3 is CASSSYRGRGQPQHF. The CDR3 nucleotides read TGTGCCAGCAGCTCCTACAGGGGGCGAGGTCAGCCCCAGCATTTT.

This clone showed up just once. The chain is built from TRBV6-5 and TRBJ2-1, with 8 bases lining up with TRBD2. The CDR3 loop spans 15 amino acids. CDR1 MNHEY and CDR2 SVGAGI come from the germline V gene. J gave up 7 bases and V 2 bases, and 7 bases lay outside the gene matches. CDR3 sequence reads: CASSYTLAGRNEQFF. CDR3 in DNA: TGTGCCAGCAGTTACACTTTAGCGGGAAGAAATGAGCAGTTCTTC.

In this sample, this clone turned up once. This sample also contains other DNA sequences that code for the same CDR3. The CDR3 region has the DNA TGTGCCAGCAGTTCCCCGGGGGATAATTCACCCCTCCACTTT. This codes for CASSSPGDNSPLHF. The V call is TRBV28, the J call TRBJ1-6, with a weak D call TRBD1 (5 bases). CDR3 length: 14 amino acids. V was clipped by 4 bases and J by 5 bases, with 9 bases between them. Germline lookup yields CDR1 MDHEN and CDR2 SYDVKM.

As for this clone: Other DNA variants within this sample encode the same CDR3. The chain employs TRBV27 and TRBJ2-7; D gene unclear. The germline CDR1 and CDR2 sequences are MNHEY and SMNVEV (reference sequence). Trimming pared 2 bases from V and 2 bases from J, leaving 7 bases between. The CDR3 has 13 amino acids. CDR3 sequence: CASSLRHAYEQYF. DNA for the CDR3: TGTGCCAGCAGTTTACGACACGCCTACGAGCAGTACTTC.

The CDR3 region is CASSQQGSGSPLHF. CDR3 nucleotides: TGTGCCAGCAGCCAACAGGGATCAGGATCACCCCTCCACTTT. V and J are TRBV3-1 (or the pseudogene TRBV3-2) and TRBJ1-6, with D possibly matching TRBD1 (5 bases). The CDR3 is made up of 14 amino acids. CDR1 is LGHDT and CDR2 is YNNKEL in the germline V gene (reference sequence). V lost 2 bases, J lost 10 bases, and 12 bases lay in between.

The chain is built from TRBV5-4 and TRBJ2-7; 8 bases fit TRBD2. The V and J ends lost 0 bases and 5 bases, in that order; junction bases with no gene match: 4. This CDR3 is 14 amino acids long. Germline V CDR1 and CDR2: SGHNT, YYREEE (reference sequence). The CDR3 bases are TGTGCCAGCAGCTTGGGACTAGCGCTCGACGAGCAGTACTTC. Protein product: CASSLGLALDEQYF.

The chain recombines TRBV18 with TRBJ1-6, with 9 bases fitting TRBD1. The CDR3 contains 17 residues. The V segment lost 0 bases and the J segment 9 bases; nucleotides outside the gene matches: 9. Germline V CDR1 and CDR2: KGHSH, LQKENI. The CDR3 bases are TGTGCCAGCTCACCACCGTATTCGGGACAGGGTGGTTCACCCCTCCACTTT. It specifies CASSPPYSGQGGSPLHF.

The chain links TRBV18 to TRBJ1-5; 7 bases match TRBD1. In germline, CDR1 is KGHSH, CDR2 LQKENI. After removal of 3 bases from V and 7 bases from J, the junction contained 9 bases not matched to a gene. The CDR3 runs to 15 residues. For the CDR3, the DNA is TGTGCCAGCTCACCGCGACAGGGAGAGGTCCAGCCCCAGCATTTT. Translation: CASSPRQGEVQPQHF.

This rearrangement joins TRBV5-5 to TRBJ1-4, with TRBD1 matching 9 bases. This CDR3 has 18 amino acids. The V gene end was trimmed by 0 bases and the J gene end by 1 base; junction bases not matched to a gene: 7. Per the germline V gene, CDR1 is SGHKS and CDR2 is YYEKEE (reference sequence). The CDR3 DNA reads as TGTGCCAGCAGCTTGGCCCTACAGGGGGCACGAACTAATGAAAAACTGTTTTTT. Translation gives CASSLALQGARTNEKLFF. Full variable domain (rest looked up from reference TRBV5-5 and TRBJ1-4): DAGVTQSPTHLIKTRGQQVTLRCSPISGHKSVSWYQQVLGQGPQFIFQYYEKEERGRGNFPDRFSARQFPNYSSELNVNALLLGDSALYLCASSLALQGARTNEKLFFGSGTQLSVL.

The chain joins TRBV7-3 to TRBJ2-2; 7 bases agree with TRBD1. Germline trimming cut 1 base from V and 4 bases from J; bases unmatched to any gene: 9. Germline lookup yields CDR1 SGHTA and CDR2 FQGTGA. The CDR3 is 17 residues long. CDR3 bases: TGTGCCAGCAGCTTAAGTCTGAGGGGGCAGGGCACCGGGGAGCTGTTTTTT. Its protein product is CASSLSLRGQGTGELFF.

The rearrangement joins TRBV5-1 to TRBJ2-7; D possibly corresponds to TRBD2 (6 bases). Trimming stripped 2 bases from V and 1 base from J, with 13 bases between. This CDR3 has 15 residues. CDR1 and CDR2 (germline): SGHRS, YFSETQ. CDR3 in amino acids: CASSFQGGRSYEQYF. CDR3 bases: TGCGCCAGCAGCTTCCAGGGAGGTCGTTCCTACGAGCAGTACTTC.

About this clone itself: At one boundary the junction diverges from the germline segment, which might be a read error. The chain is built from TRBV11-2 and TRBJ1-4; 10 nucleotides match TRBD1. Germline V CDR1 and CDR2: SGHAT, FQNNGV. The CDR3 loop spans 12 amino acids. The DNA of the CDR3 is TGTGCCAGCAGCTCAACCGGGACAGGGGTGATTTTT. Residues: CASSSTGTGVIF. Using reference TRBV11-2 and TRBJ1-4 for the parts outside the CDR3, the full variable domain is EAGVAQSPRYKIIEKRQSVAFWCNPISGHATLYWYQQILGQGPKLLIQFQNNGVVDDSQLPKDRFSAERLKGVDSTLKIQPAKLEDSAVYLCASSSTGTGVIFGSGTQLSVL.

This clone was detected only a few times. The gene calls are TRBV19 and TRBJ1-2; 7 bases agree with TRBD1. The germline gives CDR1 LNHDA, CDR2 SQIVND (reference sequence). The CDR3 is 17 amino acids. J was trimmed by 2 bases and V by 0 bases; bases with no gene match: 9. CDR3 in DNA: TGTGCCAGTAGTATAGATTTCACGGACAGGCACAACTATGGCTACACCTTC. It encodes CASSIDFTDRHNYGYTF. The whole variable domain, filled in from reference TRBV19 and TRBJ1-2, reads DGGITQSPKYLFRKEGQNVTLSCEQNLNHDAMYWYRQDPGQGLRLIYYSQIVNDFQKGDIAEGYSVSREKKESFPLTVTSAQKNPTAFYLCASSIDFTDRHNYGYTFGSGTRLTVV.

V is TRBV6-5 and J is TRBJ2-7; 7 nucleotides line up with TRBD1. Losses at the gene ends were 7 bases for V and 4 bases for J; bases not matched to a gene: 13. This CDR3 comprises 15 residues. Germline-derived CDR1 and CDR2 are MNHEY and SVGAGI. In DNA form, the CDR3 reads TGTGCCAGCACGACCCGACAGGGTAGGAGTTACGAGCAGTACTTC. Protein product: CASTTRQGRSYEQYF.

The rearrangement uses TRBV10-3 and TRBJ1-1, with 7 positions matching TRBD1. The CDR3 has 12 amino acids. Losses at the gene ends were 11 bases for V and 0 bases for J; bases not matched to a gene: 3. Germline V gene sequence: CDR1 ENHRY, CDR2 SYGVKD. CDR3 sequence: CASGQMNTEAFF. DNA of the CDR3: TGTGCCTCGGGACAGATGAACACTGAAGCTTTCTTT.

This rearrangement joins TRBV27 to TRBJ2-7; TRBD2 matches 7 bases. Per the germline V gene, CDR1 is MNHEY and CDR2 is SMNVEV (reference sequence). CDR3 size: 15 residues. V lost 9 bases, J lost 0 bases, and 11 bases stayed unmatched. CDR3 coding DNA: TGTGCCAGTCGATTCGGGGGGACTTACTCCTACGAGCAGTACTTC. As protein: CASRFGGTYSYEQYF.

The chain combines TRBV6-5 with TRBJ1-3, with 7 positions matching TRBD1. With 2 bases clipped from V and 4 bases from J, the junction kept 5 bases outside the gene matches. Per germline, CDR1 MNHEY and CDR2 SVGAGI. This CDR3 is 15 amino acids long. The CDR3: CASSYTTGVGNTIYF. CDR3 coding DNA: TGTGCCAGCAGTTACACCACAGGGGTAGGAAACACCATATATTTT.

CDR3: CASSPRTGGYYYGYTF. The CDR3 bases are TGTGCCAGCTCCCCAAGGACAGGGGGCTACTACTATGGCTACACCTTC. The chain carries TRBV18 and TRBJ1-2; 11 bases fit TRBD1. Per the germline V gene, CDR1 is KGHSH and CDR2 is LQKENI. The CDR3 extends over 16 amino acids. The V gene end was trimmed by 6 bases and the J gene end by 3 bases; junction bases not matched to a gene: 9.